Listed below are T cell receptor beta chains from one sample, sequenced in a study of T cells expressing NK-cell markers. Following a re-call of the 5' RACE reads, TCRdb has one entry per CDR3 protein and lacks DNA. This repertoire includes 150,000 to 200,000 distinct CDR3 sequences. The material sequenced was blood T cells: a sorted CD56 or NKG2C T cell subset, CD4+ or CD8+ T cells, or bulk PBMC T cells (not recorded which). These receptors were obtained from a woman between 18 and 69 years old in good health. Each CDR3 is given with its conserved first and last residue. Only part of the rows carry a size: once, few, many, or a class if the clone is expanded.

>TRBV6-2/TRBV6-3|TRBJ2-1|.
CASSYRPSGSNYNEQFF
>TRBV15|TRBJ2-5|.
CATSYEPRETQYF
>TRBV12-3/TRBV12-4|TRBJ2-1|.
CASSLMAGVSNTYNEQFF
>TRBV9|TRBJ2-7|.
CASSSHLAGGGVYEQYF
>TRBV3-1|TRBJ2-5|.
CASSPGPGPQETQYF
>TRBV5-1|TRBJ1-2|.
CASSLDPGENYGYTF
>TRBV29-1|TRBJ2-3|.
CSVRSLVANTDTQYF
>TRBV3-1|TRBJ2-7|.
CASSRSTGDEQYF
>TRBV20-1|TRBJ1-6|.
CSATDTSSYNSPLHF
>TRBV20-1|TRBJ2-3|.
CSARDTSGKPDTQYF
>TRBV5-1|TRBJ1-3|.
CASSFAGRDAGNTIYF
>TRBV5-5|TRBJ2-2|.
CASSSTPTSAPNTGELFF
>TRBV5-1|TRBJ2-5|.
CASSFSLAGDQETQYF
>TRBV15|TRBJ2-3|.
CATSRDGTAVATDTQYF
>TRBV6-1|TRBJ2-7|.
CASSELRTGGKSGEQYF
>TRBV12-3/TRBV12-4|TRBJ2-2|.
CASSLNSGNTGELFF
>TRBV2|TRBJ2-5|.
CASSDGLAGTETQYF
>TRBV4-2|TRBJ2-3|.
CASSRAEGVTDTQYF
>TRBV5-1|TRBJ2-2|.
CASTQQGAGLGELFF
>TRBV5-1|TRBJ2-7|.
CASSLGQKDYEQYF
>TRBV28|TRBJ2-5|.
CASSPPSGSWGTQYF
>TRBV4-1|TRBJ1-4|.
CASSQDQRWDHNEKLFF
>TRBV18|TRBJ2-6|.
CASSRDSSGANVLTF
>TRBV4-1|TRBJ1-2|.
CASSPGQGVRGYTF
>TRBV5-1|TRBJ2-7|.
CASRVDSGRNNEQYF
>TRBV5-6|TRBJ1-2|.
CASSFQGQNYGYTF
>TRBV11-2|TRBJ2-3|.
CASSPRRVSTDTQYF
>TRBV20-1|TRBJ2-7|.
CSARDGGGLAEGQYF
>TRBV7-3|TRBJ2-4|.
CASSLLGGAEAKNIQYF
>TRBV5-1|TRBJ2-1|.
CASSPEPRTGGPSYNEQFF
>TRBV6-1|TRBJ1-3|.
CASSEAAGPGNTIYF
>TRBV5-1|TRBJ1-4|.
CASSLTGSFGEKLFF
>TRBV27|TRBJ2-7|.
CASSLGLGSSYEQYF
>TRBV29-1|TRBJ1-3|.
CSVEVRASSGNTIYF
>TRBV27|TRBJ1-2|.
CASSPDRVNYGYTF
>TRBV20-1|TRBJ2-5|.
CSARVFPGVVETQYF
>TRBV5-6|TRBJ2-2|.
CASSGGTVGWELFF
>TRBV20-1|TRBJ2-3|.
CSARPRLGRVEDTQYF
>TRBV4-1|TRBJ1-2|.
CASSQVSAVYGYTF
>TRBV30|TRBJ1-1|.
CAWSVQDGGLPFF
>TRBV6-2/TRBV6-3|TRBJ2-1|.
CASSYGPENRDEQFF
>TRBV5-1|TRBJ2-2|.
CASSLEGTDTGELFF
>TRBV6-5|TRBJ1-1|.
CASSYSQAGDHTEAFF
>TRBV29-1|TRBJ1-1|.
CSAEGGEGEAFF
>TRBV7-3|TRBJ1-2|.
CASSQRLMTGAYGYTF
>TRBV3-1|TRBJ2-7|.
CASSQGRLITSYEQYF
>TRBV7-9|TRBJ2-3|.
CASNSSVWDTQYF
>TRBV6-1|TRBJ1-1|medium-sized
CASRDPARTEAFF
>TRBV28|TRBJ1-5|.
CASSLPQSKSQPQHF
>TRBV27|TRBJ2-1|.
CASSLGLAESNEQFF
>TRBV6-5|TRBJ1-6|.
CASSYSRGAGSPLHF
>TRBV2|TRBJ2-7|.
CASSGGRGYEQYF
>TRBV12-3/TRBV12-4|TRBJ2-1|.
CASSFLPGLAGANEQFF
>TRBV19|TRBJ2-1|.
CASSIELAGGSLGEQFF
>TRBV12-3/TRBV12-4|TRBJ2-3|.
CASSLGRGGRTDTQYF
>TRBV28|TRBJ2-7|.
CASSSTDRYEQYF
>TRBV29-1|TRBJ1-2|.
CSADRGDNYGYTF
>TRBV29-1|TRBJ2-2|.
CSASTSGRAMAGELFF